Following are 3 T cell receptor beta chains from one sample sequenced in a study of human T cells and chemical hapten exposure. TCRdb itself ran the RACE reads through MiXCR, one entry per CDR3 protein. This sample has approximately 80,000 distinct CDR3 sequences, with about 10% found just once. Time point meaning: patch test 3, about 24 weeks after DPC sensitization. The sample's treatment: therapeutic diphenylcyclopropenone sensitization with weekly scalp DPC. Sequencing was performed on whole blood, taken in connection with sensitization to the hapten diphenylcyclopropenone (DPC). The receptor set was obtained from a woman between 45 and 65 years old with alopecia areata. Some clones in this sample may be carry-over from other donors' samples.

This clonotype came up a few times. The chain recombines TRBV24-1 with TRBJ2-3; D perhaps matches TRBD1 (6 bases). Germline-derived CDR1 and CDR2 are KGHDR and SFDVKD. The CDR3 covers 15 residues. V was clipped by 5 bases and J by 2 bases, with 13 bases between them. The CDR3 loop reads CATSAQGFSTDTQYF. CDR3 nucleotides: TGTGCCACCAGTGCACAGGGATTCTCCACAGATACGCAGTATTTT.

This clonotype was picked up many times. The V and J genes are TRBV27 and TRBJ1-4; possibly TRBD1 for D (6 bases). CDR3 length: 14 amino acids. The V end lost 2 bases, the J end lost 8 bases, and 12 bases lay between the germline ends. The V gene's germline CDR1 is MNHEY and CDR2 SMNVEV (reference sequence). The CDR3 here is CASSLSRGREKLFF. CDR3 DNA: TGTGCCAGCAGTTTAAGCAGGGGTCGCGAAAAACTGTTTTTT.

This clonotype has a count of ten or more. This rearrangement joins TRBV24-1 to TRBJ1-2, with D perhaps TRBD1 (6 bases). The CDR3 runs to 14 residues. Per the germline V gene, CDR1 is KGHDR and CDR2 is SFDVKD. The V end lost 7 bases, the J end lost 8 bases, and 19 bases lay between the germline ends. The CDR3 protein is CATSGQQVLGGYTF. The CDR3 nucleotides are TGTGCCACCAGCGGACAGCAGGTTCTGGGGGGCTACACCTTC.